The source of this T cell receptor (beta chain) is a study of T cell responses to AZD1222 COVID-19 vaccine. V shed 1 base and J 8 bases; nucleotides not matched to a gene: 11. The CDR3 length is 15 residues. Germline CDR1 SGHRS, CDR2 YFSETQ. The study's findings and limits: Of spike-specific TCRs, nearly half reportedly target regions left unmutated in variants.

On this clone itself: What it recognizes is unknown.

Sequenced by immunoSEQ multiplex PCR; TCRdb stores in-frame clones only, minus some. This sample carries about 120,000 clones, 85% to 95% of them seen once, and the ten largest clones take more than 2.5%. The rearrangement joins TRBV5-1 to TRBJ1-1; 7 positions agree with TRBD1. The receptor was isolated from an adult in good health. This sample comprised peripheral blood, obtained on day 0 of AZD1222 vaccination. The CDR3 region has the DNA TGCGCCAGCAGCTTGTCCCGAACAGGGGCGGCAGAAGCTTTCTTT. Translation: CASSLSRTGAAEAFF.